This T cell receptor (beta chain) was observed in a study of CD8 T cells in ankylosing spondylitis. Broader study findings: Made up of 7 to 9 highly homologous variants, a TCR beta motif appeared characteristic of ankylosing spondylitis blood.

This clonotype occurred many times. Its target is not known. The V segment lost 2 bases and the J segment 12 bases; nucleotides outside the gene matches: 10. Per the germline V gene, CDR1 is SGHRS and CDR2 is YFSETQ. CDR3 length equals 15 residues. TCRdb ran MiXCR on the 5' RACE reads and lists one entry per CDR3 protein. The sample carries some 200,000 distinct CDR3 sequences, 7% to 8% recorded once. The chain uses TRBV5-1 and TRBJ2-1, with TRBD2 matching over 11 bases. The sequenced material came from blood, either unsorted or a sorted T cell fraction (not recorded which). The TCR originated in a male donor with ankylosing spondylitis. The CDR3 DNA reads TGCGCCAGCAGCTTTTATTTAGCGGGAGGGCCGGGGCAGTTCTTC. Translation: CASSFYLAGGPGQFF.